The 23 T cell receptor beta chains presented below share a single source sample, sequenced in a study of identical twins. Via MiXCR, TCRdb re-called the 5' RACE reads, giving one row per CDR3 protein. The repertoire includes 550,000 to 800,000 distinct CDR3 sequences, under 8.5% of them detected once, and roughly 1.5% sits in the top ten. In addition, the sample was reused for a study of yellow fever vaccine responses in identical twins.

Sequenced: PBMCs. Source of these receptors: a woman under 30 in good health.

The rearrangement links TRBV12-3 or TRBV12-4 to TRBJ2-2; 8 nucleotides line up with TRBD1. V was clipped by 7 bases and J by 0 bases; unmatched bases: 10. This CDR3 is built from 17 residues. The CDR3 region is CASNRQGTNANTGELFF. CDR3 sequence (DNA): TGTGCCAGCAACAGACAGGGGACGAACGCGAACACCGGGGAGCTGTTTTTT.

This clonotype has just a few counts. The rearrangement uses TRBV20-1 and TRBJ1-1; a weak D match, TRBD1 (6 bases). This CDR3 has 17 residues. The germline V and J ends were trimmed by 3 bases and 7 bases, with 27 bases remaining between them. Germline CDR1 is DFQATT and CDR2 is SNEGSKA (reference sequence). This CDR3 is CSASSYSSGGLFVEAFF. CDR3 DNA sequence: TGCAGTGCTAGCTCCTATTCTTCTGGGGGGCTCTTTGTTGAAGCTTTCTTT.

This clonotype was seen ten or more times. V and J are TRBV5-1 and TRBJ2-1; a possible D gene is TRBD2 (6 bases). Trimming left V 5 bases short and J 7 bases short, with 16 bases between. The CDR3 covers 14 residues. Germline CDR1 is SGHRS and CDR2 is YFSETQ. The CDR3 reads CASRGGAGRNEQFF. In nucleotides, the CDR3 is TGCGCCAGCAGGGGAGGAGCAGGGCGGAATGAGCAGTTCTTC.

The chain uses TRBV5-1 and TRBJ1-2; 10 nucleotides align to TRBD1. This CDR3 spans 15 amino acids. Germline V lookup: CDR1 SGHRS, CDR2 YFSETQ. V lost 6 bases and J lost 2; bases outside the gene matches: 7. Written as DNA, the CDR3 is TGCGCCAGCACGGGACAGGGGTTCCTAAACTATGGCTACACCTTC. Residues: CASTGQGFLNYGYTF.

This clonotype was counted at least ten times. V usage is TRBV7-8 and J usage is TRBJ2-1; 12 bases align to TRBD1. CDR3 length: 18 amino acids. Germline V gives CDR1 SGHVS, CDR2 FQNEAQ. V dropped 1 base and J dropped 5; count of bases not matched to a gene: 9. DNA for the CDR3: TGTGCCAGCAGCTTAGTTGAGGGACAGGGGGCGCGAAACAATGAGCAGTTCTTC. This gives the protein CASSLVEGQGARNNEQFF.

The table lists this clonotype with many counts. The chain couples TRBV10-1 to TRBJ2-6; no clear D. The CDR3 sequence is 13 residues long. V lost 3 bases and J lost 4, with 4 bases in between. CDR1 is WNHNN and CDR2 is SYGVQD in the germline V gene (reference sequence). CDR3 sequence reads: CASSEAGANVLTF. CDR3 nucleotide sequence: TGCGCCAGCAGTGAAGCAGGGGCCAACGTCCTGACTTTC.

The chain links TRBV12-3 or TRBV12-4 to TRBJ2-3; 7 bases map to TRBD1. The J segment lost 7 bases and the V segment lost 6 bases, leaving 13 bases of the junction unmatched. The CDR3 consists of 15 residues. Here the CDR3 reads CASSLRDSLVNTQYF. The DNA of the CDR3 is TGTGCCAGCAGCCTCCGGGACAGCCTTGTGAATACGCAGTATTTT.

This chain connects TRBV4-2 to TRBJ2-1; 10 bases are a match to TRBD2. CDR3 length: 16 residues. Germline V gives CDR1 LGHNA, CDR2 YNFKEQ. With V trimmed by 0 bases and J by 7 bases, 6 bases remained unmatched. DNA of the CDR3: TGTGCCAGCAGCCAAGAAGTACTACTAGCGGGAAATGAGCAGTTCTTC. Protein product: CASSQEVLLAGNEQFF.

This clonotype was seen only a few times. The chain has TRBV7-8 and TRBJ2-7, with D maybe TRBD2 (7 bases). The CDR3 extends over 15 amino acids. Deletions cut 5 bases from V and 5 bases from J, with 19 bases between. The germline V gene encodes CDR1 SGHVS and CDR2 FQNEAQ. The CDR3, as DNA: TGTGCCAGCAGCAAAACGGGGGGCCTCCGAAACGAGCAGTACTTC. Translating gives CASSKTGGLRNEQYF.

V gene TRBV5-1 combines with J gene TRBJ2-1; 7 bases are a match to TRBD2. The trim removed 4 bases at V and 0 bases at J, leaving 10 bases unmatched. Germline CDR1 reads SGHRS; CDR2 reads YFSETQ. This CDR3 comprises 17 residues. The CDR3 spells CASSPTAGSSSYNEQFF. In nucleotides, the CDR3 is TGCGCCAGCAGCCCGACAGCGGGGTCTAGCTCCTACAATGAGCAGTTCTTC.

There are a few counts of this clonotype. The V and J genes are TRBV6-5 and TRBJ2-4; D tentatively reads TRBD1 or TRBD2 (6 bases each). CDR1 and CDR2 from the germline V gene are MNHEY and SVGAGI. This CDR3 region has 15 residues. V dropped 2 bases and J dropped 8 bases, with 16 bases sitting between them. Here the CDR3 DNA reads TGTGCCAGCAGTTACGTAGGGGGGCCGTGGGACATTCAGTACTTC. This codes for CASSYVGGPWDIQYF.

This clonotype was picked up many times. The chain employs TRBV20-1 and TRBJ2-7, with a tentative D call TRBD1 (7 bases). Trimming took off 2 bases at V and 0 bases at J, with 14 bases between the two ends. Germline CDR1 and CDR2: DFQATT and SNEGSKA (reference sequence). This CDR3 contains 15 residues. The CDR3: CSARTHQGGSYEQYF. The CDR3, as DNA: TGCAGTGCTAGAACACACCAGGGGGGCTCCTACGAGCAGTACTTC.

This clonotype was seen repeatedly, ten times or more. This chain uses TRBV12-3 or TRBV12-4 with TRBJ2-2; D may be TRBD1 (5 bases). Trimming took 4 bases from V and 4 from J, leaving 10 bases between them. This CDR3 region has 14 residues. The DNA of the CDR3 is TGTGCCAGCAGTTCCAGGGTTGCCACCGGGGAGCTGTTTTTT. Translated, it gives CASSSRVATGELFF.

This clonotype has at least ten counts. The chain carries TRBV6-1 and TRBJ2-1; TRBD2 matches at 12 bases. J gave up 5 bases and V 5 bases, and 4 bases lay outside the gene matches. This CDR3 has 15 amino acids. The germline CDR1 and CDR2 sequences are MNHNS and SASEGT. DNA for the CDR3: TGTGCCAGCAGTATCGGACTAGCGGGAAACAATGAGCAGTTCTTC. Translating gives CASSIGLAGNNEQFF.

The chain joins TRBV7-9 to TRBJ1-2, with unresolved D. CDR1 is SEHNR and CDR2 is FQNEAQ in the germline V gene (reference sequence). V lost 4 bases to trimming and J lost 4 bases, with 19 bases between them. The CDR3 contains 16 residues. The CDR3 DNA sequence: TGTGCCAGCAGCTCCACTTCTTACGGTGGTGGCTATGGCTACACCTTC. Amino acids: CASSSTSYGGGYGYTF. Combining the CDR3 with reference TRBV7-9 and TRBJ1-2 gives the whole variable domain DTGVSQNPRHKITKRGQNVTFRCDPISEHNRLYWYRQTLGQGPEFLTYFQNEAQLEKSRLLSDRFSAERPKGSFSTLEIQRTEQGDSAMYLCASSSTSYGGGYGYTFGSGTRLTVV.

Ten or more counts support this clonotype. The V call is TRBV5-1, the J call TRBJ2-3, with a possible D match to TRBD1 (7 bases). Per the germline V gene, CDR1 is SGHRS and CDR2 is YFSETQ. The ends were cut back, 1 base at V and 3 bases at J, with 15 bases in the middle. The length of the CDR3 is 16 residues. This chain's CDR3 is CASSLFGGGGTDTQYF. The CDR3 region has the DNA TGCGCCAGCAGCTTGTTCGGAGGGGGCGGAACAGATACGCAGTATTTT.

The chain employs TRBV7-9 and TRBJ2-3, with a weak D call TRBD2 (6 bases). V gave up 6 bases and J gave up 0 bases, with 13 bases separating them. This CDR3 comprises 15 residues. Germline V gives CDR1 SEHNR, CDR2 FQNEAQ (reference sequence). CDR3 in amino acids: CASRPAGPSTDTQYF. The DNA for the CDR3 is TGTGCCAGCAGGCCGGCGGGACCAAGCACAGATACGCAGTATTTT.

This clonotype was counted at least ten times. The chain has TRBV20-1 and TRBJ1-6, with D unresolved. The germline V gene encodes CDR1 DFQATT and CDR2 SNEGSKA (reference sequence). There are 15 residues in the CDR3. The V gene lost 0 bases and the J gene lost 7 bases, with 13 bases spanning the gap. CDR3 residues: CSARDQSAENSPLHF. The CDR3 DNA reads TGCAGTGCTAGAGACCAATCAGCAGAGAATTCACCCCTCCACTTT.

This clonotype was observed a few times. This chain connects TRBV18 to TRBJ1-4, with D possibly TRBD1 on 6 matching bases. The ends were cut back, 3 bases at V and 7 bases at J, with 12 bases in the middle. The CDR3 sequence is 14 residues long. Per germline, CDR1 KGHSH and CDR2 LQKENI. Written as DNA, the CDR3 is TGTGCCAGCTCACCTCCAGGGGTTGCTGAAAAACTGTTTTTT. Residues: CASSPPGVAEKLFF. Combining the CDR3 with reference TRBV18 and TRBJ1-4 gives the whole variable domain NAGVMQNPRHLVRRRGQEARLRCSPMKGHSHVYWYRQLPEEGLKFMVYLQKENIIDESGMPKERFSAEFPKEGPSILRIQQVVRGDSAAYFCASSPPGVAEKLFFGSGTQLSVL.

A word on this clonotype: The germline gene is not matched at one end of the junction; a read error may be the cause. The chain uses TRBV12-3 or TRBV12-4 and TRBJ2-3, with 12 bases lining up with TRBD1. CDR3 size: 18 residues. The CDR3 protein is CASCFFRGTGGGADTQYF. CDR3 sequence (DNA): TGTGCCAGCTGTTTCTTCAGGGGGACAGGGGGCGGCGCAGATACGCAGTATTTT.

The table lists this clonotype with a few counts. The gene calls are TRBV20-1 and TRBJ1-5, with 9 bases that match TRBD1. Losses at the gene ends were 6 bases for V and 2 bases for J; bases not matched to a gene: 5. Germline assignment: CDR1 DFQATT and CDR2 SNEGSKA (reference sequence). The CDR3 covers 14 residues. CDR3 in DNA: TGCAGTGCCAGGGACAGGGAAGGCAATCAGCCCCAGCATTTT. This encodes CSARDREGNQPQHF.

This clonotype has a handful of counts. This rearrangement joins TRBV4-2 to TRBJ2-1; 7 bases agree with TRBD2. The V and J ends lost 1 base and 5 bases, in that order; junction bases with no gene match: 2. CDR1 is LGHNA, CDR2 YNFKEQ, per germline. The CDR3 is 14 residues long. The chain's CDR3 is CASSQGDYNNEQFF. The DNA for the CDR3 is TGTGCCAGCAGCCAAGGGGACTACAACAATGAGCAGTTCTTC.

This clonotype was picked up a small number of times. The chain employs TRBV6-1 and TRBJ1-1; weak D call: TRBD1 (6 bases). This CDR3 region has 14 residues. Germline V gene sequence: CDR1 MNHNS, CDR2 SASEGT. V lost 7 bases and J lost 0, with 12 bases in between. The CDR3 spells CASIAGHLNTEAFF. The CDR3 coding sequence is TGTGCCAGCATCGCGGGACACTTGAACACTGAAGCTTTCTTT.